This T cell receptor (beta chain) was observed in a study of T-cell reconstitution after alpha-beta-depleted transplantation in children. Only one count was recorded for this clonotype. Germline CDR1 and CDR2: SQVTM and ANQGSEA. V lost 6 bases, J lost 5 bases, and 14 bases lay in between. The length of the CDR3 is 13 residues. Library preparation (for TCRbeta) was performed with unique molecular identifiers. Each CDR3 protein is one row after TCRdb ran MiXCR on the PCR reads. The sample contains roughly 500,000 distinct CDR3 sequences, 9.5% to 15% of which appear only once. The sequence derives from a human donor who donated a stem cell graft to a child with combined immunodeficiency. The rearrangement links TRBV29-1 to TRBJ1-5, with D hard to call. The specimen was PBMCs from the stem cell graft donor, collected from the stem cell graft. CDR3 DNA sequence: TGCAGCGTCCGGGAGGAACTGGATCAGCCCCAGCATTTT. Translating gives CSVREELDQPQHF.